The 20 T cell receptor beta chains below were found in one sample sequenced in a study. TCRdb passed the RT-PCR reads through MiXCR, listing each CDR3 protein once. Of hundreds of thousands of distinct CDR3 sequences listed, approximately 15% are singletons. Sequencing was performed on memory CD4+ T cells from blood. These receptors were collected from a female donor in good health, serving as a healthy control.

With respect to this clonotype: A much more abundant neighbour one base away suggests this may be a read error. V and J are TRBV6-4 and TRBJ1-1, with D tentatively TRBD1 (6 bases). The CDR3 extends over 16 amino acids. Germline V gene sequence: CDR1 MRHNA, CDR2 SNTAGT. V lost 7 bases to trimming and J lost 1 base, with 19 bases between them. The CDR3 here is CASMMLAGGQNTEAFF. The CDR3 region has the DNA TGTGCCAGCATGATGTTGGCGGGGGGCCAGAACACTGAAGCTTTCTTT.

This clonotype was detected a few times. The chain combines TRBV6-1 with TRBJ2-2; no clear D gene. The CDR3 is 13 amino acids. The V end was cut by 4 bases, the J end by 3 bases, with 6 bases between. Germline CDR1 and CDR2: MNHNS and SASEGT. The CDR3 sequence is CASSVDYTGELFF. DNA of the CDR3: TGTGCCAGCAGTGTAGACTACACCGGGGAGCTGTTTTTT.

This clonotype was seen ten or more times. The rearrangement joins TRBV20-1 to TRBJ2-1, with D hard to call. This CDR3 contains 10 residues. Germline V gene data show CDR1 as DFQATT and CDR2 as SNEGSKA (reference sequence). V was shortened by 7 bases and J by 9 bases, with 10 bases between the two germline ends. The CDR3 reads CSVVVREQFF. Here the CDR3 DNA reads TGCAGTGTGGTAGTCCGTGAGCAGTTCTTC.

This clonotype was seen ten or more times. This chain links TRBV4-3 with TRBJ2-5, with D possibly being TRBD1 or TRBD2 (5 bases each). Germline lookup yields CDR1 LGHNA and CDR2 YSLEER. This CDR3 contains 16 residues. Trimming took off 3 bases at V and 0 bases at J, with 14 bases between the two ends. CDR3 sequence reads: CASSHLSWDHQETQYF. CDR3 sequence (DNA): TGCGCCAGCAGCCACCTAAGCTGGGACCACCAAGAGACCCAGTACTTC.

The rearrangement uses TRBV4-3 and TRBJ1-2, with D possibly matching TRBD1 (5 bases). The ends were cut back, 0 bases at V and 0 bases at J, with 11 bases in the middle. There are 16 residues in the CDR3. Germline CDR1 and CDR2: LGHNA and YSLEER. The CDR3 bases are TGCGCCAGCAGCCAAGATCGAGGGGCTTCTAACTATGGCTACACCTTC. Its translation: CASSQDRGASNYGYTF.

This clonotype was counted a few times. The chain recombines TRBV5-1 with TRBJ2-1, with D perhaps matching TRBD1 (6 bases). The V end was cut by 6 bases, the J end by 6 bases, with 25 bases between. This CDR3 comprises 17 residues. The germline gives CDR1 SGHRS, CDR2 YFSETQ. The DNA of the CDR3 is TGCGCCAGCATGAAGCGCTGGGACACCGAGGGTGGCAATGAGCAGTTCTTC. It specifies CASMKRWDTEGGNEQFF.

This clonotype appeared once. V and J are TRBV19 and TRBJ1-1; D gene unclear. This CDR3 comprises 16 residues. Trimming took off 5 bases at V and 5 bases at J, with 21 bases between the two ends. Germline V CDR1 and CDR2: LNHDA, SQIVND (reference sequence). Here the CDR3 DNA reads TGTGCCAGTAGTTGGAATATCTGGGGAGATCGGACTGAAGCTTTCTTT. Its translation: CASSWNIWGDRTEAFF. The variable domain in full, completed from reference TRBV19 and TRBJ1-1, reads DGGITQSPKYLFRKEGQNVTLSCEQNLNHDAMYWYRQDPGQGLRLIYYSQIVNDFQKGDIAEGYSVSREKKESFPLTVTSAQKNPTAFYLCASSWNIWGDRTEAFFGQGTRLTVV.

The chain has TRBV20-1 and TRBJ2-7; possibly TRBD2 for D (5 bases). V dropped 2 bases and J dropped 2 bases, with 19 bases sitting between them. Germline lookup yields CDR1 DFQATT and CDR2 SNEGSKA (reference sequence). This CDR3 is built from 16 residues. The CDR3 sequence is CSARPPGPGVPYEQYF. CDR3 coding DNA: TGCAGTGCTAGACCACCCGGCCCCGGGGTACCCTACGAGCAGTACTTC.

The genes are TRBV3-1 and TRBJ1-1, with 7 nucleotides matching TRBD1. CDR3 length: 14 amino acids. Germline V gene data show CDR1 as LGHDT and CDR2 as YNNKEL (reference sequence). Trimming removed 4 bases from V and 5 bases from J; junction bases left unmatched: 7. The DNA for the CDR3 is TGTGCCAGCAGCCGTCGGGACAGTAGAACTGAAGCTTTCTTT. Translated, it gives CASSRRDSRTEAFF.

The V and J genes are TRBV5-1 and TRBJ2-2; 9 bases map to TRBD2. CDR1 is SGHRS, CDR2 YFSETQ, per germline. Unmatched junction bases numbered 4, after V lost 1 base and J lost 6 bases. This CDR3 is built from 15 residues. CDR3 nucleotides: TGCGCCAGCAGCTTGAATAGCGGGAGCGCCGGGGAGCTGTTTTTT. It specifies CASSLNSGSAGELFF.

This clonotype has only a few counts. CDR3 sequence reads: CASGLNTDTQYF. In DNA, the CDR3 is TGTGCCAGCGGTCTGAACACAGATACGCAGTATTTT. The chain carries TRBV28 and TRBJ2-3; D is unresolved. The CDR3 is 12 residues long. Per germline, CDR1 MDHEN and CDR2 SYDVKM. V was trimmed by 8 bases and J by 2 bases, leaving 8 bases between them.

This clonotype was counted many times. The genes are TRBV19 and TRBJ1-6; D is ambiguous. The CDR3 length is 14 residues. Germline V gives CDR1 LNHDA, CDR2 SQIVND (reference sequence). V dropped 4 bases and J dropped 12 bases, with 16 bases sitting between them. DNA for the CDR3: TGTGCCAGTAGTAGGGTCGTGTCGGTGGAACCCCTCCACTTT. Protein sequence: CASSRVVSVEPLHF. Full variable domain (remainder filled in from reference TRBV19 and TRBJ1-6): DGGITQSPKYLFRKEGQNVTLSCEQNLNHDAMYWYRQDPGQGLRLIYYSQIVNDFQKGDIAEGYSVSREKKESFPLTVTSAQKNPTAFYLCASSRVVSVEPLHFGNGTRLTVT.

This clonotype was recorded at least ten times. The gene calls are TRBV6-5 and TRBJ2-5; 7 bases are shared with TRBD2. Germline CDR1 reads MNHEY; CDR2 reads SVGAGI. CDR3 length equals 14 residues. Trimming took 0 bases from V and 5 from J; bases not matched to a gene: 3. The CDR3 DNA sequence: TGTGCCAGCAGTTACTCGGGGGGGAGGGAGACCCAGTACTTC. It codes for CASSYSGGRETQYF.

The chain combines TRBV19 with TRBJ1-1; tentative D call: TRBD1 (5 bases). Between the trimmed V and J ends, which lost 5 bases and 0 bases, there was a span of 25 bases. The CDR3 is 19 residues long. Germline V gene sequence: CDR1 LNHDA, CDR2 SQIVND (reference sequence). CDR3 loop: CASSSQPPDRWQMNTEAFF. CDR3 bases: TGTGCCAGTAGTTCCCAGCCCCCCGACAGATGGCAGATGAACACTGAAGCTTTCTTT.

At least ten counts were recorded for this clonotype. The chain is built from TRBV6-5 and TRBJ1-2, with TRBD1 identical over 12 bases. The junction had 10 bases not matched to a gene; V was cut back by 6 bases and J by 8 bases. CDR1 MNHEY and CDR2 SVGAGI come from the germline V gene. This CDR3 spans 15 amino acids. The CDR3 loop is CASRPNRDRGQGYTF. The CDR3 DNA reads TGTGCCAGCAGACCGAACCGGGACAGGGGGCAAGGCTACACCTTC.

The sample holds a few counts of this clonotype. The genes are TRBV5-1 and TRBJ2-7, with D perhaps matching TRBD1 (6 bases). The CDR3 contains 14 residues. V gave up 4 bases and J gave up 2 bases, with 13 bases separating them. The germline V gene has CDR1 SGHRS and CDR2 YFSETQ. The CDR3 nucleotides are TGCGCCAGCAGCAGGGGTGAGGGGGCCTACGAGCAGTACTTC. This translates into CASSRGEGAYEQYF.

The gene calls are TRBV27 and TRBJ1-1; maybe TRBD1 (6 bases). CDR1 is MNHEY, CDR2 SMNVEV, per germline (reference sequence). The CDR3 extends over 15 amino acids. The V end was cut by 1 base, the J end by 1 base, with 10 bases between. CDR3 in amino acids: CASSLWGLSNTEAFF. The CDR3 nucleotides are TGTGCCAGCAGTTTATGGGGGCTGTCGAACACTGAAGCTTTCTTT.

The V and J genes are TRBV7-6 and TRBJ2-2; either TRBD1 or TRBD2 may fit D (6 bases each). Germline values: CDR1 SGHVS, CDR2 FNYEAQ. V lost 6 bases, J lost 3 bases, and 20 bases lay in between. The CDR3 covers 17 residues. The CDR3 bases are TGTGCCAGCAGTCCGGGGGCGGGGAAAAGGGACACCGGGGAGCTGTTTTTT. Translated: CASSPGAGKRDTGELFF. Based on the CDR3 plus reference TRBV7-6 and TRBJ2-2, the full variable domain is GAGVSQSPRYKVTKRGQDVALRCDPISGHVSLYWYRQALGQGPEFLTYFNYEAQQDKSGLPNDRFSAERPEGSISTLTIQRTEQRDSAMYRCASSPGAGKRDTGELFFGEGSRLTVL.

This chain's CDR3 is CSVSRGGEKLFF. The DNA of the CDR3 is TGCAGCGTTTCCAGGGGCGGTGAAAAACTGTTTTTT. The chain employs TRBV29-1 and TRBJ1-4, with D perhaps TRBD1 (6 bases). Trimming removed 5 bases from V and 7 bases from J, with 11 bases in between. Germline CDR1 SQVTM, CDR2 ANQGSEA. There are 12 residues in the CDR3.

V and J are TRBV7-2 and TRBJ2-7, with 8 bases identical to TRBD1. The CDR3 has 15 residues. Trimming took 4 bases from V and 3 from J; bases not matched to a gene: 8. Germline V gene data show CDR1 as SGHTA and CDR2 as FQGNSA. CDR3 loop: CASSYSGGTGYEQYF. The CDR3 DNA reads TGTGCCAGCAGCTATTCAGGGGGCACGGGCTACGAGCAGTACTTC.